This TCR beta chain comes out of a study of blood T cell repertoires in COVID-19. Study information: Donors in the United States, Italy and Spain gave samples during acute or convalescent COVID-19. T cells, B-cell-depleted T cells, or PBMCs provided the cDNA or gDNA that served as material.

Authors' analysis steps: Reference gene primers were amplified, and this amplification served to estimate nucleated cell counts. The table came from immunoSEQ multiplex PCR; TCRdb's copy has only in-frame clones and leaves some out. The V and J calls and clone size were taken over from that table, and D and trimming were inferred from the DNA. The profile covers about 130,000 clones, with over 70% appearing a single time and 20% taken by the ten largest. CDR1 LGHDT and CDR2 YNNKEL come from the germline V gene (reference sequence). V lost 1 base to trimming and J lost 2 bases; unmatched junction nucleotides: 3. The CDR3 contains 16 residues.

The source is an elderly man with acute or convalescent COVID-19. The rearrangement links TRBV3-1 (or the pseudogene TRBV3-2) to TRBJ2-7; 12 nucleotides agree with TRBD2. What was sequenced was peripheral blood. The CDR3: CASSQGGLAGPYEQYF. For the CDR3, the DNA is TGTGCCAGCAGCCAAGGTGGACTAGCGGGGCCCTACGAGCAGTACTTC.